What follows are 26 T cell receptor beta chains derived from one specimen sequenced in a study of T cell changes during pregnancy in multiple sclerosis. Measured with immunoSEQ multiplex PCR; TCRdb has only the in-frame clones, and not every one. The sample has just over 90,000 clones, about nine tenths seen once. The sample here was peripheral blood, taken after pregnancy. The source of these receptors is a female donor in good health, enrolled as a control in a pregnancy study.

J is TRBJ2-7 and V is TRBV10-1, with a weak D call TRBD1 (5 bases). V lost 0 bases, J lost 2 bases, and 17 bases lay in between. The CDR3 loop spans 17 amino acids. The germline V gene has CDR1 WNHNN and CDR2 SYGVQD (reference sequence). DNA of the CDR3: TGCGCCAGCAGTGAGTCCGCAACCCTGGACACAGCCTACGAGCAGTACTTC. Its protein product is CASSESATLDTAYEQYF.

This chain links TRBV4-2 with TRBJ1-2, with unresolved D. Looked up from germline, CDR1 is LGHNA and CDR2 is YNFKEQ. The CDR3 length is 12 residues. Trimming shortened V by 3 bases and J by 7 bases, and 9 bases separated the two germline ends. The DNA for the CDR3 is TGTGCCAGCAGCCAGGGGAGCGGTGGCTACACCTTC. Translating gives CASSQGSGGYTF.

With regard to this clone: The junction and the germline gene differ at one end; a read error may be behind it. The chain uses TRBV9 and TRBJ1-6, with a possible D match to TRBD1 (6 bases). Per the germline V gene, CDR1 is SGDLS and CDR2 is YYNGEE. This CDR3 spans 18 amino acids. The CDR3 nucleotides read TGTGCCAGCATCCCACAGGGTCGTAGGCTATTTTTCCCGCCGGTGGAACAATTT. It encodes CASIPQGRRLFFPPVEQF.

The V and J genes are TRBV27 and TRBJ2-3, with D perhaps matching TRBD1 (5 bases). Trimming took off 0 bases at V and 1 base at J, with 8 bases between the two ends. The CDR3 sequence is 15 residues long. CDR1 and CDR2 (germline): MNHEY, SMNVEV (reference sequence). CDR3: CASSLSGQRTDTQYF. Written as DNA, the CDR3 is TGTGCCAGCAGTTTATCGGGGCAGCGCACAGATACGCAGTATTTT.

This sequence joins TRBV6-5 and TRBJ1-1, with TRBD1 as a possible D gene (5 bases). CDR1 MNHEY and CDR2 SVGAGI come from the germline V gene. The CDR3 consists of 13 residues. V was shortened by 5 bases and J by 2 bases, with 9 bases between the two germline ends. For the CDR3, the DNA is TGTGCCAGCAGTCGAACAGGTAACACTGAAGCTTTCTTT. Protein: CASSRTGNTEAFF.

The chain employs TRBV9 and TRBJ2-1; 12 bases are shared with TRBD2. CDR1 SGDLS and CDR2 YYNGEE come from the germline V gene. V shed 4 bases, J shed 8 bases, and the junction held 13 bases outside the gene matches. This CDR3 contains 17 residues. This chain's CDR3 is CASSSMAGLAGGDEQFF. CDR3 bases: TGTGCCAGCAGCTCAATGGCGGGGCTAGCGGGGGGGGATGAGCAGTTCTTC.

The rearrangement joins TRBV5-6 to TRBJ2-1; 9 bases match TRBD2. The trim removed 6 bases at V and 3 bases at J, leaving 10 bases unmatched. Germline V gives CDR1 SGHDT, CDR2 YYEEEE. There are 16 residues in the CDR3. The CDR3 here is CASNRAGRGGYNEQFF. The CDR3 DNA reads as TGTGCCAGCAACCGGGCAGGGCGGGGGGGCTACAATGAGCAGTTCTTC.

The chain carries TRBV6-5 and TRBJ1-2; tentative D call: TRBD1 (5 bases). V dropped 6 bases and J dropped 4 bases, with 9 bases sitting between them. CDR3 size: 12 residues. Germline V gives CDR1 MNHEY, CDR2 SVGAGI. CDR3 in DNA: TGTGCCAGCAGAACGACAGCCTATGGCTACACCTTC. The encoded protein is CASRTTAYGYTF.

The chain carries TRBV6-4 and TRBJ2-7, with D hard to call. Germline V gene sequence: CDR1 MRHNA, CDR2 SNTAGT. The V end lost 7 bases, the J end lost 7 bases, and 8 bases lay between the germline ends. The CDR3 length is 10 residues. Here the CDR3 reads CASKDQEQYF. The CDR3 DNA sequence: TGTGCCAGCAAAGATCAGGAGCAGTACTTC.

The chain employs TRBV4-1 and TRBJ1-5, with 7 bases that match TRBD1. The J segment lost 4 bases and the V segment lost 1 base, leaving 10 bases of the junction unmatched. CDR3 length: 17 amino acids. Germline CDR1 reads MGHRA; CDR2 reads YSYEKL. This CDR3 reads CASSQVGGASINQPQHF. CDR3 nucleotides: TGCGCCAGCAGCCAAGTAGGGGGCGCATCAATTAATCAGCCCCAGCATTTT.

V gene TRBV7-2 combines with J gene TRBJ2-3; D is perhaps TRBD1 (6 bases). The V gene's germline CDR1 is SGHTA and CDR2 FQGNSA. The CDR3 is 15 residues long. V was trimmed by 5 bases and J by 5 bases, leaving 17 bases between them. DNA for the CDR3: TGTGCCAGCAGCCCCCGAAGGGGGTCTGGAGATACGCAGTATTTT. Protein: CASSPRRGSGDTQYF.

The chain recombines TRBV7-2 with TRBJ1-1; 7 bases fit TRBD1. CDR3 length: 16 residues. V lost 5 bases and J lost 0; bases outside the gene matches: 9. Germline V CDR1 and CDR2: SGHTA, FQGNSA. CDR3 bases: TGTGCCAGCAGCCCCTACAGGGGTGGGTTGAACACTGAAGCTTTCTTT. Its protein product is CASSPYRGGLNTEAFF.

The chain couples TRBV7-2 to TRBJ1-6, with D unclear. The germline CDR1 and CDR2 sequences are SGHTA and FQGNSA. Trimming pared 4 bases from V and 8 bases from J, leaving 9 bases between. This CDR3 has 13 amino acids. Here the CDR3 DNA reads TGTGCCAGCAGCTATTACCGGGATTCACCCCTCCACTTT. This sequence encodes CASSYYRDSPLHF.

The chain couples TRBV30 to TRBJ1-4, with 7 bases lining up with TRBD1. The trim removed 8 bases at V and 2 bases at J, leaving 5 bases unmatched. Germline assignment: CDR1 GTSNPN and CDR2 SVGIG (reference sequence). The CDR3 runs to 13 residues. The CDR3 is CAGQGGTNEKLFF. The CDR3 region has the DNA TGTGCCGGACAAGGGGGCACTAATGAAAAACTGTTTTTT.

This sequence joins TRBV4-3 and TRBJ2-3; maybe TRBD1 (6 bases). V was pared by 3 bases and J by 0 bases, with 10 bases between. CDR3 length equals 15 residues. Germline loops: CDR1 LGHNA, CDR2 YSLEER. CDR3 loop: CASSQEQGSTDTQYF. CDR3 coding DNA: TGCGCCAGCAGCCAGGAACAGGGTAGCACAGATACGCAGTATTTT.

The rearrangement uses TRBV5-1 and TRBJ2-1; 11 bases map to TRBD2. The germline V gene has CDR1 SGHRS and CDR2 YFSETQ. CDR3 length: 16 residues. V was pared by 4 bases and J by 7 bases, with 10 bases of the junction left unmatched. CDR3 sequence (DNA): TGCGCCAGCAGCCTGCCGAGGGGACTAGCGGATAATGAGCAGTTCTTC. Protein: CASSLPRGLADNEQFF.

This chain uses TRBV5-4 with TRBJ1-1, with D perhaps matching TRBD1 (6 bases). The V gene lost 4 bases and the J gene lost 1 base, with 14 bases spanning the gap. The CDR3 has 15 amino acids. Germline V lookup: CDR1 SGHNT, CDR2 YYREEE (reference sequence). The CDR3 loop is CASSRFDRRNTEAFF. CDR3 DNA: TGTGCCAGCAGCCGTTTTGACAGGCGGAACACTGAAGCTTTCTTT.

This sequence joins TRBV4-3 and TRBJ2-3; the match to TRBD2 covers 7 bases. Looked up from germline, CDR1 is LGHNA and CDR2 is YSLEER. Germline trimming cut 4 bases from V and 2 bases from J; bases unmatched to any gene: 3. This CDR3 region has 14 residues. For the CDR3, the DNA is TGCGCCAGCAGCCTCGGGAGGCACACAGATACGCAGTATTTT. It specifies CASSLGRHTDTQYF.

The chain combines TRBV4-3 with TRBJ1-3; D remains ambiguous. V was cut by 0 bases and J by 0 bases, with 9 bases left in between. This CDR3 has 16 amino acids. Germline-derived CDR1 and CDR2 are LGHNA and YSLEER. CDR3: CASSQDRQDSGNTIYF. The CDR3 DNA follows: TGCGCCAGCAGCCAAGATAGGCAGGACTCTGGAAACACCATATATTTT.

Written as DNA, the CDR3 is TGTGCCAGCAACAGGGATGAAGATACGCAGTATTTT. Translation gives CASNRDEDTQYF. This chain links TRBV7-2 with TRBJ2-3; possibly TRBD1 for D (6 bases). The CDR3 is 12 residues long. The germline CDR1 and CDR2 sequences are SGHTA and FQGNSA. The V end was cut by 7 bases, the J end by 5 bases, with 10 bases between.

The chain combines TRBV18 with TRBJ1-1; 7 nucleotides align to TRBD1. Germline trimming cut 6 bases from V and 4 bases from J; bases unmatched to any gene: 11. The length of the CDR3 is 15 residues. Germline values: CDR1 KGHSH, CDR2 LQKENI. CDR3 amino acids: CASSGQGVRGTEAFF. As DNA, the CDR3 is TGTGCCAGCTCGGGGCAGGGGGTGAGAGGCACTGAAGCTTTCTTT. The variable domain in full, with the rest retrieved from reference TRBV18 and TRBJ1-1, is NAGVMQNPRHLVRRRGQEARLRCSPMKGHSHVYWYRQLPEEGLKFMVYLQKENIIDESGMPKERFSAEFPKEGPSILRIQQVVRGDSAAYFCASSGQGVRGTEAFFGQGTRLTVV.

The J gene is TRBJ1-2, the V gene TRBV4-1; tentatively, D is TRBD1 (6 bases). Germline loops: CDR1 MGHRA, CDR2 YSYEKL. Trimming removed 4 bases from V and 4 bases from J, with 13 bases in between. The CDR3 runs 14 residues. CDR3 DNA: TGCGCCAGCAGCCCCGGGACACAGGCCTATGGCTACACCTTC. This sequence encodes CASSPGTQAYGYTF.

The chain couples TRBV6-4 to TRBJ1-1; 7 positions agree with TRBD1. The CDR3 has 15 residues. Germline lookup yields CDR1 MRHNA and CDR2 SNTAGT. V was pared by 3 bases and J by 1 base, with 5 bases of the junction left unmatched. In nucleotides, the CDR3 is TGTGCCAGCAGTGAAAGAGGGGGCGAGAACACTGAAGCTTTCTTT. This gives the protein CASSERGGENTEAFF.

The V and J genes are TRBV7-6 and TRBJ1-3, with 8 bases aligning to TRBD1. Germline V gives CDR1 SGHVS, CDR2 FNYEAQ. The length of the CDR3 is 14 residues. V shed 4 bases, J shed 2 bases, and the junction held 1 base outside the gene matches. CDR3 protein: CASSSDRAGNTIYF. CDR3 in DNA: TGTGCCAGCAGCTCGGACAGGGCTGGAAACACCATATATTTT.

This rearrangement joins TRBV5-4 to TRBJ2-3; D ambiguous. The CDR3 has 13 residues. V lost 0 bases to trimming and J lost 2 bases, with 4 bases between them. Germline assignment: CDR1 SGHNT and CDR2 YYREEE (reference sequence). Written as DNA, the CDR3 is TGTGCCAGCAGCTTGGACTACACAGATACGCAGTATTTT. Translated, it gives CASSLDYTDTQYF.

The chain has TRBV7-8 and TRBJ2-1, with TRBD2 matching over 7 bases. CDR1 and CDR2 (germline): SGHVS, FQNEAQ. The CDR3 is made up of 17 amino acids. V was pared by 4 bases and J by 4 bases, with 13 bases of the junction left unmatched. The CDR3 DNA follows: TGTGCCAGCAGCTCCTTCTGGCGGGGGAATTTTTACAATGAGCAGTTCTTC. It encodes CASSSFWRGNFYNEQFF.